This TCR beta chain appears in the sequencing data of a study of cytotoxic CD8 clonotypes in ibrutinib-treated CLL. Whole-study context: Partial responses totalled 24 and complete responses 2; after median approximately 64 months, approximately 15 remained remitted and approximately 12 progressed. Mean values per sample were 255,043 productive templates and under 100,000 productive rearrangements. Whole-study findings and limits: Clonality measured at baseline exceeded age-matched healthy donors, tracking circulating CD8+ T-cell counts. A rise in clonality was seen at ibrutinib response, and a fall back toward baseline was seen at progression.

The assay was immunoSEQ multiplex PCR, and TCRdb's table has in-frame clones only and misses some. The sample consists of approximately 300,000 clones, roughly 80% of them appearing once. With regard to this clone: Its antigen is unknown.

Germline CDR1 reads MDHEN; CDR2 reads SYDVKM. This CDR3 is built from 13 residues. V was trimmed by 5 bases and J by 5 bases, leaving 13 bases between them. The chain joins TRBV28 to TRBJ2-7, with D tentatively TRBD1 (6 bases). The TCR sequence derives from a human donor with chronic lymphocytic leukemia. Sequences were derived from PBMCs, sampled before ibrutinib treatment. Here the CDR3 reads CASSPNRVNEQYF. The CDR3, as DNA: TGTGCCAGCAGTCCCAACAGGGTAAACGAGCAGTACTTC.